This TCR beta chain was retrieved from a study of shared clonotypes between healthy human individuals (dated by TCRdb to 2019 to 2021). For context, the study as a whole: A few men and a couple of women, aged 18 to 49 years, made up the cohort. Each donor's leukapheresis produced roughly between roughly 0.9 and 8.9 billion PBMCs. Different laboratories and diverse techniques were used to prepare libraries and sequence TCR repertoires, to increase sequencing depth and limit assay-specific biases. To estimate repertoire size and how much clonotype sharing occurs between individuals, the study deeply sequenced the blood TCR repertoires of several healthy adults. Per donor, three plates each were used for CD4 naive and CD4 memory, two for CD8 naive, and one for CD8 memory. What the research found in general, with its limitations: The genetic and exposure-history diversity represented was limited by the small number of donors. When several donors were compared, the shared fraction of clonotypes was 5% to 6.5% for naive CD4, less than 4% for naive CD8, 2.3% for memory CD4, and 0.35% to 0.4% for memory CD8. Pairwise subsampling indicated that sequencing depth was expected to affect the degree of clonotype sharing among donors. Even with the large sequencing depth, rarefaction of the sorted-subset datasets indicated that sequencing was incomplete. Sampling was restricted to blood, and TCR repertoires in tissues likely differ from the TCR repertoires found in blood. Naive subsets generally had larger estimated clonotype richness than memory subsets did. Compared with non-shared clonotypes, the clonotypes found in all four sorted-subset donors had higher generation probabilities.

This clone was observed a few times. No antigen is known for it. One base away there is no much larger clone; base qualities are not given. Using the deep immunoSEQ assay, multiplex PCR amplified TCR CDR3 regions from genomic DNA. Extracted genomic DNA from each cell subset was spread evenly across all wells of several immunoSEQ 96-well plates, with each plate serving as a replicate. For sorted subsets, roughly 0.2 ug genomic DNA, equal to some 28,000 T cell genomes, was loaded into each replicate PCR. The purified libraries were quantified using a Qubit 3.0 fluorometer, sized with a Bioanalyzer 2100, and then quantified again using the KAPA Library Quantification kit. Each immunoSEQ 96-well plate was sequenced on its own single-read 150-cycle Illumina NextSeq 550 flow cell. The authors' analysis ran thus. Because the immunoSEQ output held only junctional sequences and lacked quality scores, the filtering could not match the filtering applied to full-length reads. Sequences were annotated with PyIR, a Python wrapper for IgBLAST v1.9, using IMGT germline references to assign V/J genes and CDR3. Reads were removed for weak V/J assignments (E-value above 1e-6), missing CDR3, stop codons, out-of-frame junctions, or ambiguous translated residues. V3J clonotypes were defined as sequences sharing an identical inferred V gene, J gene, and CDR3 amino acid sequence. To compute the percentage overlap between repertoires, the number of shared unique clonotypes was divided by the size of the smaller repertoire. Three approaches were used to assess repertoire richness: RTK rarefaction, the Chao1 estimator, and Recon v2.1 estimates of unobserved clonotypes. For all TCRbeta clonotypes obtained by the gDNA method from several donors, generation probabilities were computed with OLGA. TCRdb's version of the immuneACCESS table is confined to in-frame rearrangements and falls short of the full clone set. An unresolved V gene accounts for under half of the shortfall where checked; the remainder is of unknown origin. V, J and clone size were drawn from that table, and D and trimming were deduced from the DNA. Present in this sample are about 990,000 clones, around 82% of which were seen just once. The ten largest clones represent 0.55% to 0.7% of the sample.

Its CDR3 holds 17 amino acids, cysteine through phenylalanine. The kept DNA is CDR3 alone, 51 bases in frame from the first base. After removal of 6 bases from V and 2 bases from J, the junction retains 10 bases not matched to a gene. CDR1 and CDR2 were assigned from the germline V gene as SGHAT and FQNNGV. The donors were healthy, HIV-negative adults who had no recently reported acute infections or vaccinations. Every donor was a Caucasian adult living in Nashville, Tennessee, USA. CD4+ T cells were enriched by magnetic negative selection, after which naive cells were positively selected on CD45RA and the negative fraction was taken as the memory subset. Blood was collected by leukapheresis, and PBMCs were isolated by Ficoll-Histopaque density gradient centrifugation and then cryopreserved in liquid nitrogen vapor phase. Analytical flow cytometry was used to check the purity and quantity of each magnetically sorted T cell population. Genomic DNA was isolated from every sorted fraction and measured by UV absorbance on a Nanodrop 2000c.

What was sequenced was memory CD4+ T cells from PBMCs. The cell subset or site label, read with the paper, signifies: CD45RA-negative fraction. This sequence was found in a man younger than 35 in good health. Some clones in this sample may be carry-over from other donors' samples. This sequence uses TRBV11-2 and TRBJ1-2; TRBD1 fits 12 bases in the junction. The CDR3 loop reads CASSSTRGTGGNYGYTF. The DNA reads as follows: TGTGCCAGCAGTTCGACTCGAGGGACAGGGGGCAACTATGGCTACACCTTC. The reference TRBV11-2 and TRBJ1-2 proteins fill in what lies around the CDR3, so the full variable domain reads EAGVAQSPRYKIIEKRQSVAFWCNPISGHATLYWYQQILGQGPKLLIQFQNNGVVDDSQLPKDRFSAERLKGVDSTLKIQPAKLEDSAVYLCASSSTRGTGGNYGYTFGSGTRLTVV.